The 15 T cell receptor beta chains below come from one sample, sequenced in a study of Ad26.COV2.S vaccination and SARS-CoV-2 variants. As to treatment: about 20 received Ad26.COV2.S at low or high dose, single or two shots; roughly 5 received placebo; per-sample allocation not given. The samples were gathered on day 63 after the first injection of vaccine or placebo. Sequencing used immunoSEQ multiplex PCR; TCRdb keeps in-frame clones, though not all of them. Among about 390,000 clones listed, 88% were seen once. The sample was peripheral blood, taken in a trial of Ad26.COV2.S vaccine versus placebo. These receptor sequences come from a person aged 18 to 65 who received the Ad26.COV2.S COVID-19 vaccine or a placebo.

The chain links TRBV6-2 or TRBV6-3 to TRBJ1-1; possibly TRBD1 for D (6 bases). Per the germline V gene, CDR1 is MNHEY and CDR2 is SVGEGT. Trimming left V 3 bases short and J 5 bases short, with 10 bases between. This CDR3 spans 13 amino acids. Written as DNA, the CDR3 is TGTGCCAGCAGTTATACAGGGAGAACTGAAGCTTTCTTT. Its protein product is CASSYTGRTEAFF.

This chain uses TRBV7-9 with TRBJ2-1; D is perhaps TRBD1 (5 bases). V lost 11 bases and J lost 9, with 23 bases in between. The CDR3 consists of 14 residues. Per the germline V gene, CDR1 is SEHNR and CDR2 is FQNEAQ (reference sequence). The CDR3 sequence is CASAVVGAWIEQFF. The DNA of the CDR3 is TGTGCCTCCGCCGTAGTTGGGGCGTGGATTGAGCAGTTCTTC.

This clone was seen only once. The CDR3: CASSWSGTGAYGYTF. Written as DNA, the CDR3 is TGCGCCAGCAGCTGGTCCGGGACAGGGGCCTATGGCTACACCTTC. The chain has TRBV5-1 and TRBJ1-2; TRBD1 matches at 10 bases. After removal of 3 bases from V and 4 bases from J, the junction contained 6 bases not matched to a gene. This CDR3 is 15 amino acids long. The germline gives CDR1 SGHRS, CDR2 YFSETQ.

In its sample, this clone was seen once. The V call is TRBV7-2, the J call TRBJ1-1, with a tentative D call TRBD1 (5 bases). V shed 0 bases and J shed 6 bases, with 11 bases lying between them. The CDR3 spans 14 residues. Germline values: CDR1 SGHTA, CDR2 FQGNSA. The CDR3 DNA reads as TGTGCCAGCAGCTTAGCGCTCAGGGAGGCTGAAGCTTTCTTT. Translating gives CASSLALREAEAFF.

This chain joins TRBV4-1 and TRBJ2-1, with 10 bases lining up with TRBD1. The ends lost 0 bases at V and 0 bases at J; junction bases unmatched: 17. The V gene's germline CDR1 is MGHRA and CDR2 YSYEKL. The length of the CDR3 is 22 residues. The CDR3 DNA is TGCGCCAGCAGCCAAGAAAGGTCGACAGGGGGCGCTTTCCCAACCTCCTACAATGAGCAGTTCTTC. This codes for CASSQERSTGGAFPTSYNEQFF.

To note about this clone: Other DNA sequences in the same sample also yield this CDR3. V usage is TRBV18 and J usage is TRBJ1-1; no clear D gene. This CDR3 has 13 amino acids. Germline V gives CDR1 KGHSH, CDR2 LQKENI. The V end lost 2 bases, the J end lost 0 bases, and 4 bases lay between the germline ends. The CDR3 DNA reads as TGTGCCAGCTCACCAACAGTGAACACTGAAGCTTTCTTT. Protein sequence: CASSPTVNTEAFF. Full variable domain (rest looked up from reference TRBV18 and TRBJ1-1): NAGVMQNPRHLVRRRGQEARLRCSPMKGHSHVYWYRQLPEEGLKFMVYLQKENIIDESGMPKERFSAEFPKEGPSILRIQQVVRGDSAAYFCASSPTVNTEAFFGQGTRLTVV.

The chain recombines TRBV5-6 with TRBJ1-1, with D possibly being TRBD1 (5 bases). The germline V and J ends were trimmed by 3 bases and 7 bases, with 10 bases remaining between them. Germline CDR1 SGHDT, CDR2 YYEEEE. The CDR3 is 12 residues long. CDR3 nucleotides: TGTGCCAGCAGCTGGGCGGGGGTTGAAGCTTTCTTT. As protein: CASSWAGVEAFF.

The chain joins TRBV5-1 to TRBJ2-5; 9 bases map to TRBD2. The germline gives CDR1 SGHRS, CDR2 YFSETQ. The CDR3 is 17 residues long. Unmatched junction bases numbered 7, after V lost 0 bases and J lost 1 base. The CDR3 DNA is TGCGCCAGCAGCTTGGCGAGACTAGCGGTCCTCCAAGAGACCCAGTACTTC. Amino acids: CASSLARLAVLQETQYF.

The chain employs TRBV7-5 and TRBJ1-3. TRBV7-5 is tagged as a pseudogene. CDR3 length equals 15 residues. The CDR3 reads CVRSLGRFSGNTIYF. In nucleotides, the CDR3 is TGTGTCAGAAGCTTAGGACGGTTCTCTGGAAACACCATATATTTT.

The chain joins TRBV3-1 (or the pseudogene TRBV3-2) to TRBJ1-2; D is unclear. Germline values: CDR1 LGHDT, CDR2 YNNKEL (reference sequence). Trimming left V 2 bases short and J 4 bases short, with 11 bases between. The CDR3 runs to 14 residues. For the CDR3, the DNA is TGTGCCAGCAGCCAACAGTCCGGACCCTATGGCTACACCTTC. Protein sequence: CASSQQSGPYGYTF.

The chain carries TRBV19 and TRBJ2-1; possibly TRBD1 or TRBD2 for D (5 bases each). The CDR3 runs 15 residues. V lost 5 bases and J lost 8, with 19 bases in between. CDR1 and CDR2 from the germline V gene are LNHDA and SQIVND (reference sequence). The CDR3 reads CASSVEPGRAYEQFF. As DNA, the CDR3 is TGTGCCAGTAGTGTCGAACCGGGACGGGCCTATGAGCAGTTCTTC.

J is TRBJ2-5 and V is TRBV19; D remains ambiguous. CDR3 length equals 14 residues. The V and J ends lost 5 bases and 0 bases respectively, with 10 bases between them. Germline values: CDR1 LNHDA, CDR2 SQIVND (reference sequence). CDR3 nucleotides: TGTGCCAGTAGTTCCTCAGGCTACCAAGAGACCCAGTACTTC. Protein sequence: CASSSSGYQETQYF.

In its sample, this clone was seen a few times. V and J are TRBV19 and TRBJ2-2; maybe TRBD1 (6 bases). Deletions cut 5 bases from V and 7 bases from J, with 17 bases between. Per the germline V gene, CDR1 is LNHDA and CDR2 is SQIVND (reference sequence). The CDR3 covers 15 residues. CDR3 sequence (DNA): TGTGCCAGTAGTTCCAGACTCACAGGGTTCGGGGAGCTGTTTTTT. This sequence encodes CASSSRLTGFGELFF. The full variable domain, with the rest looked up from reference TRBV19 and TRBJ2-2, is DGGITQSPKYLFRKEGQNVTLSCEQNLNHDAMYWYRQDPGQGLRLIYYSQIVNDFQKGDIAEGYSVSREKKESFPLTVTSAQKNPTAFYLCASSSRLTGFGELFFGEGSRLTVL.

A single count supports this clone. CDR3 nucleotide sequence: TGCGCCAGCAGCCAAAATCCGGGGGGGCCGGTAGAGACCCAGTACTTC. This codes for CASSQNPGGPVETQYF. The chain has TRBV4-3 and TRBJ2-5; 8 bases agree with TRBD2. CDR3 length: 16 amino acids. Per germline, CDR1 LGHNA and CDR2 YSLEER. Germline trimming cut 2 bases from V and 4 bases from J; bases unmatched to any gene: 9.

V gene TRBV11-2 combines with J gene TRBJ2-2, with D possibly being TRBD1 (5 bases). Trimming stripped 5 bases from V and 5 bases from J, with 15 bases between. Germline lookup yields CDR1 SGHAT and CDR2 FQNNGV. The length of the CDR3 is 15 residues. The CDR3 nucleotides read TGTGCCAGCAGCACCGACTCCCGACAGACCGGGGAGCTGTTTTTT. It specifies CASSTDSRQTGELFF.